This T cell receptor (beta chain) was found in a study of blood T cell repertoires in COVID-19. Germline lookup yields CDR1 PRHDT and CDR2 FYEKMQ (reference sequence). J was trimmed by 6 bases and V by 0 bases; bases with no gene match: 2. CDR3 length: 15 amino acids. This table comes from immunoSEQ multiplex PCR, and its TCRdb copy is limited to in-frame clones, with some not included. The data hold about 160,000 clones, with approximately 86% observed a single time. The sequenced sample consisted of peripheral blood. The rearrangement joins TRBV13 to TRBJ1-4, with 9 bases identical to TRBD1. The TCR sequence derives from a woman in her sixties who had recovered from COVID-19. The CDR3 DNA is TGTGCCAGCAGCTTAGGTGGGACAGGGCATGAAAAACTGTTTTTT. Residues: CASSLGGTGHEKLFF.